A selection of T cell receptor beta chains follows, all from one sample in a study of glioma-infiltrating T cells. Using its own MiXCR run on the multiplex PCR reads, TCRdb lists one record per CDR3 protein. This sample has 300,000 to 450,000 distinct CDR3 sequences, with 41% found just once. The material sequenced was glioma tissue, nonneoplastic brain tissue, or PBMCs (not recorded which). The source is a human donor with low-grade glioma or glioblastoma, undergoing nonglioma brain surgery, or in good health (not recorded which). The CDR3 runs from the conserved cysteine through the conserved F or W. A D gene is named only where the DNA matches it firmly. Size tells how often a clone was seen (once, few, many) or the class of an expanded clone, and some rows leave it out.

d_gene: .
v_gene: TRBV4-2
j_gene: TRBJ2-3
abundance: .
CDR3nt: TGTGCCACCGGAGCCCTGCCAGGGGAAACAGATACGCAGTATTTT
CDR3aa: CATGALPGETDTQYF

d_gene: .
v_gene: TRBV28
j_gene: TRBJ2-7
abundance: few
CDR3nt: TGTGCCAGCAGTTTATACGACTACGAGCAGTACTTC
CDR3aa: CASSLYDYEQYF

d_gene: .
v_gene: TRBV28
j_gene: TRBJ1-5
abundance: .
CDR3nt: TGTGCCAGCAGCCCGGGCGGGGCGGGAGAGCCCCAGCATTTT
CDR3aa: CASSPGGAGEPQHF

d_gene: TRBD1
v_gene: TRBV4-1
j_gene: TRBJ1-6
abundance: few
CDR3nt: TGCGCCAGCAGCCAGGAAAGGGGGCAATCACCCCTCCACTTT
CDR3aa: CASSQERGQSPLHF

d_gene: .
v_gene: TRBV6-2/TRBV6-3
j_gene: TRBJ1-1
abundance: once
CDR3nt: TGTGCCAGCATCTCTGCCCGGGGGGGGTTGCACACTGAAGCTTTCTTT
CDR3aa: CASISARGGLHTEAFF

d_gene: TRBD1
v_gene: TRBV4-3
j_gene: TRBJ2-5
abundance: .
CDR3nt: TGCGCCAGCAGCCACCGAGACAGGGGAGAGACCCAGTACTTC
CDR3aa: CASSHRDRGETQYF

d_gene: TRBD2
v_gene: TRBV6-6
j_gene: TRBJ2-1
abundance: .
CDR3nt: TGTGCCAGCAGTTACGGGGCGGGAGGCGCCTACGAGCAGTTCTTC
CDR3aa: CASSYGAGGAYEQFF

d_gene: .
v_gene: TRBV28
j_gene: TRBJ1-6
abundance: many
CDR3nt: TGTGCCAGCAGTCCCGGGACCTTGAGGAATTCACCCCTCCACTTT
CDR3aa: CASSPGTLRNSPLHF

d_gene: .
v_gene: TRBV6-2/TRBV6-3
j_gene: TRBJ2-1
abundance: many
CDR3nt: TGTGCCAGCCTTGGGAGTAGCTCCTACAATGAGCAGTTCTTC
CDR3aa: CASLGSSSYNEQFF

d_gene: TRBD2
v_gene: TRBV12-3/TRBV12-4
j_gene: TRBJ2-7
abundance: once
CDR3nt: TGTGCCAGCAGTTTCTTAGCGGGAGGGCCTGTGGGCGAGCAGTACTTC
CDR3aa: CASSFLAGGPVGEQYF

d_gene: TRBD2
v_gene: TRBV20-1
j_gene: TRBJ2-7
abundance: few
CDR3nt: TGCAGTGCTTTTAGCGGGAGGGCCGCTTACGAGCAGTACTTC
CDR3aa: CSAFSGRAAYEQYF

d_gene: .
v_gene: TRBV18
j_gene: TRBJ2-2
abundance: .
CDR3nt: TGTGCCAGCTCAGCAAGGACGGCCGGGGAGCTGTTTTTT
CDR3aa: CASSARTAGELFF

d_gene: .
v_gene: TRBV7-3
j_gene: TRBJ2-3
abundance: .
CDR3nt: TGTGCCAGCATCCTAGGGGGGGGAGCAGATACGCAGTATTTT
CDR3aa: CASILGGGADTQYF

d_gene: .
v_gene: TRBV27
j_gene: TRBJ2-3
abundance: .
CDR3nt: TGTGCCAGCAGCTTTGGCGGCTCCACCGTAGATACGCAGTATTTT
CDR3aa: CASSFGGSTVDTQYF

d_gene: TRBD1
v_gene: TRBV28
j_gene: TRBJ2-3
abundance: few
CDR3nt: TGTGCCAGCGGTGAGGGGGCCGCAGATACGCAGTATTTT
CDR3aa: CASGEGAADTQYF

d_gene: TRBD1
v_gene: TRBV7-2
j_gene: TRBJ2-1
abundance: few
CDR3nt: TGTGCCAGCAGCCCTACAGGGGAGGAGCAGTTCTTC
CDR3aa: CASSPTGEEQFF

d_gene: TRBD2
v_gene: TRBV28
j_gene: TRBJ2-7
abundance: .
CDR3nt: TGTGCCAGCGGTGGGGGGGGCTACGAGCAGTACTTC
CDR3aa: CASGGGGYEQYF

d_gene: .
v_gene: TRBV7-2
j_gene: TRBJ1-1
abundance: many
CDR3nt: TGTGCCAGCAGCCCCCGGAACAGGGCGAACACTGAAGCTTTCTTT
CDR3aa: CASSPRNRANTEAFF

d_gene: .
v_gene: TRBV28
j_gene: TRBJ1-5
abundance: few
CDR3nt: TGTGCCAGCAGTTATACTAGCAATCAGCCCCAGCATTTT
CDR3aa: CASSYTSNQPQHF

d_gene: .
v_gene: TRBV6-1
j_gene: TRBJ2-1
abundance: few
CDR3nt: TGTGCCAGCAGGGCCTGGGATTACAATGAGCAGTTCTTC
CDR3aa: CASRAWDYNEQFF

d_gene: TRBD1
v_gene: TRBV27
j_gene: TRBJ2-7
abundance: .
CDR3nt: TGTGCCAGCAGTTTTGGGACAGGGACCTACGAGCAGTACTTC
CDR3aa: CASSFGTGTYEQYF

d_gene: TRBD1
v_gene: TRBV28
j_gene: TRBJ1-4
abundance: few
CDR3nt: TGTGCCAGCAGCTCCCCGGGACAGGGGGCAGACGAAAAACTGTTTTTT
CDR3aa: CASSSPGQGADEKLFF

d_gene: .
v_gene: TRBV12-3/TRBV12-4
j_gene: TRBJ1-4
abundance: few
CDR3nt: TGTGCCAGCAGATGGTCGACGGTTGAAAAACTGTTTTTT
CDR3aa: CASRWSTVEKLFF

d_gene: .
v_gene: TRBV7-2
j_gene: TRBJ2-1
abundance: .
CDR3nt: TGTGCCAGCATCTACAGGAGCTTCTCCTACAATGAGCAGTTCTTC
CDR3aa: CASIYRSFSYNEQFF

d_gene: .
v_gene: TRBV6-1
j_gene: TRBJ1-1
abundance: many
CDR3nt: TGTGCCAGCAGTGACCCCCCCAGGTTCCAAGCTTTCTTT
CDR3aa: CASSDPPRFQAFF

d_gene: .
v_gene: TRBV12-3/TRBV12-4
j_gene: TRBJ1-4
abundance: .
CDR3nt: TGTGCCAGCAGTCCCCGGGCGCGGGCGGGAGAAAAACTGTTTTTT
CDR3aa: CASSPRARAGEKLFF

d_gene: .
v_gene: TRBV20-1
j_gene: TRBJ2-3
abundance: few
CDR3nt: TGCAGTGCTAGAGAAGACGGGAGAGGGACAGATACGCAGTATTTT
CDR3aa: CSAREDGRGTDTQYF

d_gene: .
v_gene: TRBV4-1
j_gene: TRBJ1-1
abundance: few
CDR3nt: TGCGCCAGCAGCCAAGACCCCGGGGCGGTGAACACTGAAGCTTTCTTT
CDR3aa: CASSQDPGAVNTEAFF

d_gene: TRBD1
v_gene: TRBV7-2
j_gene: TRBJ1-2
abundance: once
CDR3nt: TGTGCCAGCAGCCCTGACAGGGGGCATCACTATGGCTACACCTTC
CDR3aa: CASSPDRGHHYGYTF

d_gene: TRBD2
v_gene: TRBV5-1
j_gene: TRBJ2-5
abundance: .
CDR3nt: TGCGCCAGCAGCTTACTTAGCGGGGAGACCCAGTACTTC
CDR3aa: CASSLLSGETQYF

d_gene: .
v_gene: TRBV5-6
j_gene: TRBJ1-1
abundance: few
CDR3nt: TGTGCCAGCAGCTTGGCCCTGGACAGCCTGAACACTGAAGCTTTCTTT
CDR3aa: CASSLALDSLNTEAFF

d_gene: TRBD2
v_gene: TRBV4-2
j_gene: TRBJ2-2
abundance: few
CDR3nt: TGTGCCAGCAGCCCTGGCGGCGGGAGGGCCAAAGGCGGGGAGCTGTTTTTT
CDR3aa: CASSPGGGRAKGGELFF

d_gene: TRBD2
v_gene: TRBV4-1
j_gene: TRBJ2-7
abundance: .
CDR3nt: TGCGCCAGCAGCCCATCCCTAGCGGGAGGTCGGGAGCAGTACTTC
CDR3aa: CASSPSLAGGREQYF

d_gene: TRBD2
v_gene: TRBV18
j_gene: TRBJ2-5
abundance: few
CDR3nt: TGTGCCAGCTCACCCCCGGGACTAGCGATAGAGACCCAGTACTTC
CDR3aa: CASSPPGLAIETQYF

d_gene: .
v_gene: TRBV15
j_gene: TRBJ1-6
abundance: few
CDR3nt: TGTGCCACCAGCAGAGTGACAGGTTGGGCATTTCCACCCCTCCACTTT
CDR3aa: CATSRVTGWAFPPLHF

d_gene: .
v_gene: TRBV20-1
j_gene: TRBJ2-7
abundance: .
CDR3nt: TGCAGTGCTAGAAAAGGGACTGTCCCGTACGAGCAGTACTTC
CDR3aa: CSARKGTVPYEQYF

d_gene: .
v_gene: TRBV7-9
j_gene: TRBJ2-5
abundance: .
CDR3nt: TGTGCCAGCAGCTTAATTACTCTCCCAAATCCTGACTTC
CDR3aa: CASSLITLPNPDF

d_gene: TRBD1
v_gene: TRBV6-2/TRBV6-3
j_gene: TRBJ2-7
abundance: many
CDR3nt: TGTGCCAGCAGTTCCCGGGACAGGCACGACGAGCAGTACTTC
CDR3aa: CASSSRDRHDEQYF